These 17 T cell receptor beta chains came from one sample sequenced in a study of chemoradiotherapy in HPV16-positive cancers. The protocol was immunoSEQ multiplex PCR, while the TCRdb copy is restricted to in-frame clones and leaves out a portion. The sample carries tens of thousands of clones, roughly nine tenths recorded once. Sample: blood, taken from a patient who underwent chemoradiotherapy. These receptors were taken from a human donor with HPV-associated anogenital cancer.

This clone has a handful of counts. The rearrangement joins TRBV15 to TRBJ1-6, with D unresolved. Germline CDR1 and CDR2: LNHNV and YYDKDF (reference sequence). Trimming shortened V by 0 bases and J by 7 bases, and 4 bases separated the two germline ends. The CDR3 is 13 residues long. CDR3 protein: CATSRDANSPLHF. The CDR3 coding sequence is TGTGCCACCAGCAGAGATGCCAATTCACCCCTCCACTTT.

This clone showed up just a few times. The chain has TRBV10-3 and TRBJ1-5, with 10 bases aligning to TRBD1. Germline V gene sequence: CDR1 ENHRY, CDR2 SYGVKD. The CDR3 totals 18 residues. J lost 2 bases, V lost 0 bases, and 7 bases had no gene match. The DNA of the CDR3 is TGTGCCATCAGTGAGTCACGCGACAGGGGGCCCGGCAATCAGCCCCAGCATTTT. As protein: CAISESRDRGPGNQPQHF.

CDR3 DNA: TGCGCCAGCAGGGGACTAGCGGGGGACGGCACAGATACGCAGTATTTT. It codes for CASRGLAGDGTDTQYF. The chain combines TRBV5-1 with TRBJ2-3; 14 bases agree with TRBD2. The V gene's germline CDR1 is SGHRS and CDR2 YFSETQ. The CDR3 extends over 16 amino acids. V shed 5 bases and J 1 base; nucleotides not matched to a gene: 3. Using reference TRBV5-1 and TRBJ2-3 for the parts outside the CDR3, the full variable domain is KAGVTQTPRYLIKTRGQQVTLSCSPISGHRSVSWYQQTPGQGLQFLFEYFSETQRNKGNFPGRFSGRQFSNSRSEMNVSTLELGDSALYLCASRGLAGDGTDTQYFGPGTRLTVL.

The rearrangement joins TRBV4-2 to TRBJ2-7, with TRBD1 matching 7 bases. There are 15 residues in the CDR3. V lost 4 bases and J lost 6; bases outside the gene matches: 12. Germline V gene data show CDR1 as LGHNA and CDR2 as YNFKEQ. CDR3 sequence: CASSPSTGFEVEQYF. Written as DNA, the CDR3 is TGTGCCAGCAGCCCTTCGACAGGGTTTGAGGTCGAGCAGTACTTC.

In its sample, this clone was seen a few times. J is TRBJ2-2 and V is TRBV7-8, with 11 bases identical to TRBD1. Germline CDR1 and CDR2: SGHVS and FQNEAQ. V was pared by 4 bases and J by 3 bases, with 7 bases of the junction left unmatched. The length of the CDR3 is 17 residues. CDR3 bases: TGTGCCAGCAGCTCGGACAGGGGGCGACCTCACACCGGGGAGCTGTTTTTT. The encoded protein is CASSSDRGRPHTGELFF.

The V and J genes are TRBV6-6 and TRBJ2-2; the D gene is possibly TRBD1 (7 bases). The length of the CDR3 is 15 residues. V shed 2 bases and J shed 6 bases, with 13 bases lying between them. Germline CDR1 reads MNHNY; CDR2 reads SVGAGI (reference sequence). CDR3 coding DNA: TGTGCCAGCAGTTACCCCCAGGGGGGAGCCGGGGAGCTGTTTTTT. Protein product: CASSYPQGGAGELFF.

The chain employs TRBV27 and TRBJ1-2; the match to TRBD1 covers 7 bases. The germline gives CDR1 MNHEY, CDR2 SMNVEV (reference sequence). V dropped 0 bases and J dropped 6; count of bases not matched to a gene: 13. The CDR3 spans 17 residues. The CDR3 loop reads CASSLSGPTGRRDGYTF. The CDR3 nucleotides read TGTGCCAGCAGTTTATCGGGGCCGACAGGGAGGAGGGATGGCTACACCTTC.

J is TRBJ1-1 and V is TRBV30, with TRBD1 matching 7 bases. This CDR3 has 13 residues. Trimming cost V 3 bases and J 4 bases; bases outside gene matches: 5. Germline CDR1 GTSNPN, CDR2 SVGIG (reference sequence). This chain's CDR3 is CAWRNRGGTEAFF. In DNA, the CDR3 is TGTGCCTGGAGAAACAGGGGTGGCACTGAAGCTTTCTTT.

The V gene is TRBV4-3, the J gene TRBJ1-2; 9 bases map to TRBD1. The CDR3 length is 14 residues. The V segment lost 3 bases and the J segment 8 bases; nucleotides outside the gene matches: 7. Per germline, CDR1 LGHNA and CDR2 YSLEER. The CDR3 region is CASSQLQGANGYTF. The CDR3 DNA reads TGCGCCAGCAGCCAGTTACAGGGGGCGAACGGCTACACCTTC.

The CDR3 bases are TGTGCCAGCAGTTACGTAGGAAAGGGTTCCTACGAGCAGTACTTC. As protein: CASSYVGKGSYEQYF. The J gene is TRBJ2-7, the V gene TRBV27, with unresolved D. Per the germline V gene, CDR1 is MNHEY and CDR2 is SMNVEV (reference sequence). Between the trimmed V and J ends, which lost 4 bases and 1 base, there was a span of 14 bases. The CDR3 runs 15 residues.

CDR3 sequence (DNA): TGTGCCAGCAAAGGAGGGGTAGGCAATCAGCCCCAGCATTTT. Protein sequence: CASKGGVGNQPQHF. The J gene is TRBJ1-5, the V gene TRBV6-5; tentatively, D is TRBD1 (5 bases). Germline loops: CDR1 MNHEY, CDR2 SVGAGI. CDR3 length: 14 residues. The V and J ends lost 7 bases and 2 bases respectively, with 12 bases between them.

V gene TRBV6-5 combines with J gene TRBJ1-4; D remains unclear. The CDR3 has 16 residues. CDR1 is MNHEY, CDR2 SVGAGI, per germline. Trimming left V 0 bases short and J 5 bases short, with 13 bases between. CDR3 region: CASSYSRGRSNEKLFF. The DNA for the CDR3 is TGTGCCAGCAGTTACTCGAGAGGCCGCAGCAATGAAAAACTGTTTTTT.

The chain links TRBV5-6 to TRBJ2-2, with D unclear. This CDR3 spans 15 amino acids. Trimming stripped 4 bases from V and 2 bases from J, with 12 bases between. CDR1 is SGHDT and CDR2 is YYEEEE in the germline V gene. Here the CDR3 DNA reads TGTGCCAGCAGCCCACGGACGGTTAACACCGGGGAGCTGTTTTTT. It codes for CASSPRTVNTGELFF.

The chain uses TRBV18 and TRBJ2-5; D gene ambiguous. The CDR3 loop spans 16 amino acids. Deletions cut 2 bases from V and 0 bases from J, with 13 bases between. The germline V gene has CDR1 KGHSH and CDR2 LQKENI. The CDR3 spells CASSPAVRSYQETQYF. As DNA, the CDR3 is TGTGCCAGCTCACCAGCCGTTAGGTCGTACCAAGAGACCCAGTACTTC.

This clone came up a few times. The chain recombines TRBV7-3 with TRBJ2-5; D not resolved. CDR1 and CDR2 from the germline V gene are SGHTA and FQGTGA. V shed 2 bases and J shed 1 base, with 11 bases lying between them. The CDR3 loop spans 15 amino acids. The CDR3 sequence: CASSLPFSGQETQYF. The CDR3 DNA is TGTGCCAGCAGCTTACCCTTCTCCGGCCAAGAGACCCAGTACTTC.

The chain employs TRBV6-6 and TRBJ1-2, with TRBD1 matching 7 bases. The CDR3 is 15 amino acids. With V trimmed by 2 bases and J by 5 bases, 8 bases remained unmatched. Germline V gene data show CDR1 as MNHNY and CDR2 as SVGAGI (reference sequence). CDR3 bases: TGTGCCAGCAGTTACGCCGGGACAGACCCTTATGGCTACACCTTC. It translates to CASSYAGTDPYGYTF.

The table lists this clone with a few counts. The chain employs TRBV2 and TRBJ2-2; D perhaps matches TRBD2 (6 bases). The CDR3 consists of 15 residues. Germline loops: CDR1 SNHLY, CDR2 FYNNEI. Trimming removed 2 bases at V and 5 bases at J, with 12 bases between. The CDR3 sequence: CASSENREWTGELFF. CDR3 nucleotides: TGTGCCAGCAGTGAAAATCGGGAGTGGACCGGGGAGCTGTTTTTT.